This T cell receptor (beta chain) is from a study of T-cell reconstitution after alpha-beta-depleted transplantation in children. Preparing the TCRbeta library involved the use of unique molecular identifiers. MiXCR, applied by TCRdb to the PCR reads, yields one record per CDR3 protein. The sample holds around 340,000 distinct CDR3 sequences; more than 10% are singletons and the top ten take around 4.5%. Germline V gene data show CDR1 as SGHTA and CDR2 as FQGNSA. The ends were cut back, 3 bases at V and 3 bases at J, with 12 bases in the middle. This CDR3 is built from 14 residues. The gene calls are TRBV7-2 and TRBJ2-7, with D tentatively TRBD2 (6 bases). The clonotype was recovered from a human donor who donated a stem cell graft to a child with Fanconi anemia. The sequencing used PBMCs, collected from the stem cell graft. The CDR3 here is CASSFAGTHYEQYF. The CDR3 DNA sequence: TGTGCCAGCAGCTTCGCCGGGACTCACTACGAGCAGTACTTC.